These 23 T cell receptor beta chains were all obtained from the same sample, sequenced in a study of CDR3 diversity in severe acne. TCRdb used MiXCR to reprocess the PCR reads, holding one entry per CDR3 protein. The sample has about 100,000 distinct CDR3 sequences; roughly half are singletons. Sequencing was carried out using blood. Receptors were obtained from a male donor with acne.

This clonotype was recorded at least ten times. The genes are TRBV5-1 and TRBJ2-2; 10 bases line up with TRBD1. CDR3 length equals 17 residues. V trimming: 4 bases; J trimming: 5 bases; junction bases outside the gene matches: 11. Germline V gene sequence: CDR1 SGHRS, CDR2 YFSETQ. The CDR3 sequence is CASSPRVTGGYTGELFF. The CDR3, as DNA: TGCGCCAGCAGCCCCAGGGTGACAGGGGGCTATACCGGGGAGCTGTTTTTT.

The chain joins TRBV24-1 to TRBJ2-7; tentative D call: TRBD2 (5 bases). Trimming pared 5 bases from V and 3 bases from J, leaving 10 bases between. This CDR3 is 13 amino acids long. The germline CDR1 and CDR2 sequences are KGHDR and SFDVKD. CDR3 nucleotides: TGTGCCACCAGTGCCTTGGGAGACTACGAGCAGTACTTC. This encodes CATSALGDYEQYF.

Ten or more counts support this clonotype. The V call is TRBV5-4, the J call TRBJ2-1; TRBD2 is a possible D gene (5 bases). V was clipped by 2 bases and J by 5 bases, with 14 bases between them. The germline V gene has CDR1 SGHNT and CDR2 YYREEE (reference sequence). The CDR3 consists of 15 residues. CDR3 DNA: TGTGCCAGCAGCTTCGGCGGGCCCAAAGACAATGAGCAGTTCTTC. It translates to CASSFGGPKDNEQFF.

The chain links TRBV20-1 to TRBJ2-4; 8 nucleotides line up with TRBD1. The J segment lost 8 bases and the V segment lost 4 bases, leaving 4 bases of the junction unmatched. Germline V gene data show CDR1 as DFQATT and CDR2 as SNEGSKA (reference sequence). The CDR3 totals 12 residues. The CDR3 protein is CSATGGGDIQYF. The CDR3 nucleotides read TGCAGTGCTACAGGGGGCGGGGACATTCAGTACTTC.

In this sample, this clonotype turned up many times. This rearrangement joins TRBV20-1 to TRBJ2-1; 9 bases are a match to TRBD2. The CDR3 has 14 residues. Germline lookup yields CDR1 DFQATT and CDR2 SNEGSKA (reference sequence). Unmatched junction bases numbered 6, after V lost 7 bases and J lost 2 bases. For the CDR3, the DNA is TGCAGTGGGGAGGGCGGGAGGGCCTACAATGAGCAGTTCTTC. Its protein is CSGEGGRAYNEQFF.

V usage is TRBV20-1 and J usage is TRBJ2-5; 7 nucleotides line up with TRBD1. Germline trimming cut 6 bases from V and 3 bases from J; bases unmatched to any gene: 7. Per the germline V gene, CDR1 is DFQATT and CDR2 is SNEGSKA (reference sequence). The CDR3 sequence is 13 residues long. Written as DNA, the CDR3 is TGCAGTGCCCCCGGGACAGCGAAAGAGACCCAGTACTTC. This sequence encodes CSAPGTAKETQYF.

The CDR3 region has the DNA TGTGCCAGCAGCTCCGGGAGAGGACCAGCTGGCTACACCTTC. Its translation: CASSSGRGPAGYTF. This chain links TRBV5-8 with TRBJ1-2; D is unresolved. The germline gives CDR1 SGHTS, CDR2 YDEGEE. The V gene lost 3 bases and the J gene lost 7 bases, with 16 bases spanning the gap. The CDR3 is made up of 14 amino acids. Supplemented by reference TRBV5-8 and TRBJ1-2, the full variable domain reads EAGVTQSPTHLIKTRGQQATLRCSPISGHTSVYWYQQALGLGLQFLLWYDEGEERNRGNFPPRFSGRQFPNYSSELNVNALELEDSALYLCASSSGRGPAGYTFGSGTRLTVV.

This clonotype appeared once. This may stem from a read error, because a much larger clone lies one nucleotide away. The missing conserved phenylalanine or tryptophan at the end of this CDR3 makes a read error likely. The chain carries TRBV11-1 and TRBJ2-3, with TRBD2 identical over 10 bases. Germline CDR1 and CDR2: SGHAT and FQDESV (reference sequence). The CDR3 extends over 17 amino acids. The junction had 13 bases not matched to a gene; V was cut back by 5 bases and J by 5 bases. The CDR3 nucleotides read TGTGCCAGCAGCCGCCCCGTAACTAGCGGGGCAGGAGATACGCAGTATCTT. Translating gives CASSRPVTSGAGDTQYL.

The chain employs TRBV24-1 and TRBJ2-1, with TRBD1 matching over 7 bases. Germline lookup yields CDR1 KGHDR and CDR2 SFDVKD. J lost 5 bases, V lost 7 bases, and 4 bases had no gene match. The CDR3 runs 13 residues. In nucleotides, the CDR3 is TGTGCCACCAGCGACAGGGCCAACAATGAGCAGTTCTTC. Translating gives CATSDRANNEQFF.

This clonotype is medium-sized. V usage is TRBV7-9 and J usage is TRBJ2-5; D ambiguous. The CDR3 consists of 15 residues. Trimming shortened V by 5 bases and J by 1 base, and 14 bases separated the two germline ends. In germline, CDR1 is SEHNR, CDR2 FQNEAQ (reference sequence). The CDR3, as DNA: TGTGCCAGCAGCGTTGGAGTTGAGGCCCAAGAGACCCAGTACTTC. Amino acids: CASSVGVEAQETQYF.

For this clonotype: A much larger clone sits a single nucleotide away, making a read error possible. The rearrangement links TRBV6-1 to TRBJ2-3, with a weak D call TRBD2 (5 bases). CDR1 and CDR2 (germline): MNHNS, SASEGT. This CDR3 has 16 amino acids. The DNA for the CDR3 is TGTGCCAGCAGTGGACCACGGGATTCTAGCACAGATGCGCAGTATTTT. Translating gives CASSGPRDSSTDAQYF.

The V and J genes are TRBV3-1 and TRBJ2-2; 7 bases match TRBD1. V lost 4 bases to trimming and J lost 0 bases; unmatched junction nucleotides: 2. The CDR3 consists of 15 residues. The germline CDR1 and CDR2 sequences are LGHDT and YNNKEL (reference sequence). CDR3 sequence (DNA): TGTGCCAGCAGCCCGGGACAGCCGAACACCGGGGAGCTGTTTTTT. Its translation: CASSPGQPNTGELFF.

The chain couples TRBV18 to TRBJ1-1; maybe TRBD1 (6 bases). The CDR3 is 14 residues long. Germline values: CDR1 KGHSH, CDR2 LQKENI. V lost 3 bases and J lost 2, with 10 bases in between. The CDR3 here is CASSPYRDNTEAFF. Here the CDR3 DNA reads TGTGCCAGCTCACCTTACAGGGACAACACTGAAGCTTTCTTT.

J is TRBJ1-2 and V is TRBV25-1, with 7 positions matching TRBD1. The CDR3 has 14 residues. CDR1 MGHDK and CDR2 SYGVNS come from the germline V gene. Trimming removed 6 bases from V and 4 bases from J; junction bases left unmatched: 8. The CDR3 nucleotides are TGTGCCAGCAGGAGTGACAGGGAGGGCTATGGCTACACCTTC. As protein: CASRSDREGYGYTF.

The gene calls are TRBV20-1 and TRBJ2-7; 11 nucleotides line up with TRBD1. Unmatched junction bases numbered 5, after V lost 6 bases and J lost 4 bases. Germline assignment: CDR1 DFQATT and CDR2 SNEGSKA (reference sequence). The CDR3 is made up of 13 amino acids. The CDR3, as DNA: TGCAGTGCACGGACAGGGGGCATTTACGAGCAGTACTTC. It encodes CSARTGGIYEQYF.

This chain connects TRBV20-1 to TRBJ2-7, with 8 bases matching TRBD2. CDR3 length equals 14 residues. V trimming: 0 bases; J trimming: 5 bases; junction bases outside the gene matches: 6. Germline loops: CDR1 DFQATT, CDR2 SNEGSKA (reference sequence). CDR3 DNA sequence: TGCAGTGCTAGAGATGGGGCGGGAGGACACGAGCAGTACTTC. Its translation: CSARDGAGGHEQYF.

The CDR3 DNA sequence: TGCAGTGCTAGAGTCCTCGCCAGCAACACCTACAATGAGCAGTTCTTC. Protein product: CSARVLASNTYNEQFF. The V call is TRBV20-1, the J call TRBJ2-1; D gene uncertain. Germline values: CDR1 DFQATT, CDR2 SNEGSKA (reference sequence). The CDR3 is 16 residues long. V lost 1 base and J 2 bases, leaving 15 bases between the germline ends.

This sequence joins TRBV10-3 and TRBJ2-5; TRBD2 is a possible D gene (7 bases). Germline values: CDR1 ENHRY, CDR2 SYGVKD. The V and J ends lost 0 bases and 7 bases respectively, with 12 bases between them. The CDR3 covers 14 residues. CDR3 nucleotide sequence: TGTGCCATCAGTGAGTCGGGGGGGCTGACGACCCAGTACTTC. It encodes CAISESGGLTTQYF.

Ten or more counts support this clonotype. The gene calls are TRBV20-1 and TRBJ2-7; 9 nucleotides agree with TRBD2. This CDR3 spans 13 amino acids. The V gene's germline CDR1 is DFQATT and CDR2 SNEGSKA (reference sequence). V trimming: 0 bases; J trimming: 10 bases; junction bases outside the gene matches: 7. The CDR3 protein is CSARDPSGTEQYV. The CDR3 DNA sequence: TGCAGTGCTAGAGATCCTAGCGGGACGGAACAGTACGTC.

At least ten counts were recorded for this clonotype. The V call is TRBV6-5, the J call TRBJ2-7; D not resolved. The CDR3 is 18 amino acids. Germline lookup yields CDR1 MNHEY and CDR2 SVGAGI. Trimming stripped 2 bases from V and 6 bases from J, with 26 bases between. Here the CDR3 DNA reads TGTGCCAGCAGTTACGCTTACAGCCGACATGAGATTGGGCCCGAGCAGTACTTC. Amino acid sequence: CASSYAYSRHEIGPEQYF.

In its sample, this clonotype was seen a few times. V gene TRBV10-3 combines with J gene TRBJ1-3; D remains unclear. Trimming cost V 6 bases and J 3 bases, with 12 bases left between them. CDR3 length: 14 residues. CDR1 is ENHRY and CDR2 is SYGVKD in the germline V gene. CDR3 region: CAIRLGDRGNTIYF. The DNA of the CDR3 is TGTGCCATCAGATTGGGCGATCGTGGAAACACCATATATTTT.

The V gene is TRBV19, the J gene TRBJ2-1; D may be TRBD1 (6 bases). Trimming cost V 0 bases and J 4 bases, with 16 bases left between them. CDR3 length: 17 amino acids. Germline V gene data show CDR1 as LNHDA and CDR2 as SQIVND (reference sequence). For the CDR3, the DNA is TGTGCCAGTAGTATAGATCCTAGGGACACTCCGTACAATGAGCAGTTCTTC. Translating gives CASSIDPRDTPYNEQFF.

Concerning this clonotype itself: An end of the junction differs from the germline gene, which may be a read error. The V gene is TRBV7-2, the J gene TRBJ2-1; 11 bases are a match to TRBD2. CDR1 SGHTA and CDR2 FQGNSA come from the germline V gene. This CDR3 contains 13 residues. As DNA, the CDR3 is TGCGCCAGCAGCCTAGCGGGAGGAGGGGAGCAGTTCTTC. Protein: CASSLAGGGEQFF.